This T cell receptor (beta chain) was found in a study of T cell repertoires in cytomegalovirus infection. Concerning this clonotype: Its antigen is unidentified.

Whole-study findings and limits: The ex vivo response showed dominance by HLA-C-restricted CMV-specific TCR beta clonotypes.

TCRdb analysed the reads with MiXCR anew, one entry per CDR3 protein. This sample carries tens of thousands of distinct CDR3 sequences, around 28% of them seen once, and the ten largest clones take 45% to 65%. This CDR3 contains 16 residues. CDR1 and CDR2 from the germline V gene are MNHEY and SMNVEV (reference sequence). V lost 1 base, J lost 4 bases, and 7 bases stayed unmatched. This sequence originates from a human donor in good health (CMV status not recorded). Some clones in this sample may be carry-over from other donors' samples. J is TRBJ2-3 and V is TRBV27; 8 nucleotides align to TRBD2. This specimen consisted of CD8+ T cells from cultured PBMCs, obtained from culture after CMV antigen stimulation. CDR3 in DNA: TGTGCCAGCAGTTTATTTCCAGCGGGAGAATCAGATACGCAGTATTTT. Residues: CASSLFPAGESDTQYF.